A selection of T cell receptor beta chains follows, all from one sample in a study of regulatory T cells in long-lasting Graves disease. Each CDR3 protein is one row after TCRdb ran MiXCR on the multiplex PCR reads. This table has about 470,000 distinct CDR3 sequences, 15% to 20% appearing once. These same records also appear under a second study, on T cells in Graves' hyperthyroidism and ophthalmopathy.

This material consisted of peripheral blood mononuclear cells (PBMCs), taken at new diagnosis, from a patient treated with antithyroid drugs. The receptors were sampled from a man aged 40-49 years with Graves disease. Both conserved end residues are part of each CDR3.

V gene	J gene	CDR3 protein
TRBV20-1	TRBJ2-5	CSAAGGRETQYF
TRBV12-3/TRBV12-4	TRBJ2-3	CASSQGTSGRDGTDTQYF
TRBV6-2/TRBV6-3	TRBJ1-2	CASRQGQGSGYTF
TRBV28	TRBJ1-2	CASRRTGDNYGYTF
TRBV5-1	TRBJ2-5	CASSLESRRQTQYF
TRBV10-3	TRBJ2-3	CAISESTFPDTQYF
TRBV10-3	TRBJ2-5	CAISESDRGMGETQYF
TRBV20-1	TRBJ1-2	CTADREAYGYTF
TRBV20-1	TRBJ2-3	CSARIGASGRRGDTQYF
TRBV20-1	TRBJ2-7	CSAPLLGQRQSF
TRBV28	TRBJ2-7	CASSPLTGLSYEQYF
TRBV11-3	TRBJ2-3	CASAAGPQSTDTQYF
TRBV11-2	TRBJ2-4	CASSVRDRENIQYF
TRBV3-1	TRBJ1-5	CASSPGDYSNQPQHF
TRBV24-1	TRBJ2-2	CATSDFGTANTGELFF
TRBV12-3/TRBV12-4	TRBJ2-1	CASSLRRRNEQFF
TRBV12-3/TRBV12-4	TRBJ2-1	CASSTRTEQFF
TRBV7-2	TRBJ2-1	CASSRKVSTHNEQFF
TRBV7-8	TRBJ2-1	CASSLQGQGPSDEQFF
TRBV28	TRBJ1-5	CASSRTWTENQPQHF
TRBV19	TRBJ2-1	CASSSAGGWGEQFF
TRBV20-1	TRBJ2-7	CSARAPSGRVEQYF
TRBV6-1	TRBJ2-7	CATSASSYEQYF
TRBV5-1	TRBJ2-1	CASSRGTGYYNEQFF
TRBV28	TRBJ1-2	CASSSSTLDPSGYGYTF